Below, 3 T cell receptor beta chains from the same sample are listed, as sequenced in a study of identical twins (dated by TCRdb to the mid-2010s). The protocol used for the library was 5' RACE. TCRdb shows the sequencer as Illumina HiSeq 2000. TCRdb trimmed the raw reads at Q25, called clones with MiXCR and kept productive beta chains. Merged by CDR3 protein, the rows form single entries marked with the most common genes and DNA. For this sample the table gives under 800,000 distinct CDR3 sequences, of which about 20% were detected only once. The ten largest account for over 4% of the sample. The sample was also reused in another study, on T cells expressing NK-cell markers.

Sequenced input: PBMCs. Source of these receptors: a young woman in good health.

This clonotype came up a few times. In nucleotides, the CDR3 is TGTGCCAGCAGTTTGAAGGGCCGGGGTTATGAGCAGTTCTTC. The encoded protein is CASSLKGRGYEQFF. The chain couples TRBV12-3 or TRBV12-4 to TRBJ2-1; D possibly corresponds to TRBD2 (5 bases). This CDR3 has 14 residues. Deletions cut 3 bases from V and 8 bases from J, with 14 bases between.

This clonotype was counted between two and nine times. The J gene is TRBJ2-5, the V gene TRBV20-1; D is undetermined. Germline loops: CDR1 DFQATT, CDR2 SNEGSKA (reference sequence). V lost 7 bases and J 4 bases, leaving 7 bases between the germline ends. The CDR3 loop spans 10 amino acids. CDR3 in DNA: TGCAGTGGGGAATCAGAGACCCAGTACTTC. Protein sequence: CSGESETQYF.

At least ten counts were recorded for this clonotype. The CDR3 sequence: CASSFADRTGELFF. CDR3 bases: TGTGCCAGCAGCTTCGCGGATAGGACCGGGGAGCTGTTTTTT. V usage is TRBV11-3 and J usage is TRBJ2-2; D remains ambiguous. This CDR3 is 14 amino acids long. Looked up from germline, CDR1 is SGHNT and CDR2 is YENEEA. Deletions cut 3 bases from V and 5 bases from J, with 10 bases between.